Listed below are T cell receptor beta chains from one sample, sequenced in a study of blood T cell repertoires in COVID-19. The method was immunoSEQ multiplex PCR; TCRdb's version includes in-frame clones alone and lacks a portion of them. The sample shows approximately 140,000 clones, around 89% of them seen only once. Material for sequencing was peripheral blood. Source of these receptors: a man aged 45 to 65 with active or convalescent COVID-19. Each CDR3 is given with its conserved first and last residue. Fields, in order: V gene, clone size, J gene, D gene, CDR3 protein, CDR3 DNA. D genes are given only for firm matches. Only some rows state a clone size, as once, few, many or a class for expanded clones.

TRBV9	-	TRBJ1-2	-	CASSAGDSLPLGYTF	TGTGCCAGCAGTGCAGGAGACAGCCTCCCTCTTGGCTACACCTTC
TRBV30	-	TRBJ2-7	-	CAWSRTPGGEQYF	TGTGCCTGGAGTCGAACCCCCGGAGGGGAGCAGTACTTC
TRBV2	-	TRBJ2-7	-	CASSHTSRGSSVYEQYF	TGTGCCAGCAGCCATACATCCAGGGGCTCCTCGGTATACGAGCAGTACTTC
TRBV19	-	TRBJ2-7	-	CASSIVARAYEQYF	TGTGCCAGTAGTATAGTGGCCAGGGCCTACGAGCAGTACTTC
TRBV15	-	TRBJ2-7	TRBD2	CATSKPGLAAYEQYF	TGTGCCACCAGCAAACCGGGACTAGCGGCGTACGAGCAGTACTTC
TRBV6-2/TRBV6-3	-	TRBJ2-4	-	CASSYPTDIQYF	TGTGCCAGCAGTTACCCCACGGACATTCAGTACTTC
TRBV4-1	-	TRBJ2-7	-	CASSQVAGPYEQYF	TGCGCCAGCAGCCAAGTGGCAGGCCCCTACGAGCAGTACTTC
TRBV7-9	-	TRBJ2-2	TRBD2	CASSLPGLENTGELFF	TGTGCCAGCAGCTTACCGGGACTAGAGAACACCGGGGAGCTGTTTTTT
TRBV7-2	-	TRBJ2-7	-	CASSYKLGEPYEQYF	TGTGCCAGCAGCTATAAATTAGGGGAACCGTACGAGCAGTACTTC
TRBV10-3	few	TRBJ2-7	TRBD2	CASAGTSDEQYF	TGTGCCAGCGCCGGGACTAGTGACGAGCAGTACTTC
TRBV11-2	few	TRBJ2-3	-	CASSLGPSGYQADTQYF	TGTGCCAGCAGCTTGGGCCCCAGCGGGTATCAGGCGGATACGCAGTATTTT
TRBV5-4	few	TRBJ1-6	TRBD1	CASSLGQGLSPLHF	TGTGCCAGCAGCTTGGGACAGGGTTTGTCACCCCTCCACTTT
TRBV25-1	-	TRBJ2-7	-	CASSESEGLYEQYF	TGTGCCAGCAGTGAATCTGAGGGTCTCTACGAGCAGTACTTC
TRBV5-4	-	TRBJ2-7	TRBD2	CASSSRTSGRGGYEQYF	TGTGCCAGCAGCTCGCGGACTAGCGGGAGGGGGGGCTACGAGCAGTACTTC
TRBV6-5	-	TRBJ1-2	TRBD1	CASRTGGAYGYTF	TGTGCCAGCAGGACAGGGGGTGCCTATGGCTACACCTTC
TRBV28	-	TRBJ2-5	-	CASSLPGGDETQYF	TGTGCCAGCAGTTTGCCGGGGGGCGATGAGACCCAGTACTTC
TRBV6-2/TRBV6-3	-	TRBJ1-3	-	CASSYSRGTRGNTIYF	TGTGCCAGCAGTTACTCGAGAGGGACACGTGGAAACACCATATATTTT
TRBV6-5	-	TRBJ1-5	-	CASSYDGNQPQHF	TGTGCCAGCAGTTACGACGGGAATCAGCCCCAGCATTTT
TRBV5-6	-	TRBJ1-5	TRBD1	CASSQRQGANQPQHF	TGTGCCAGCAGCCAAAGACAGGGGGCGAATCAGCCCCAGCATTTT
TRBV5-4	-	TRBJ2-7	-	CASSSNREVRQYF	TGTGCCAGCAGCTCCAATCGCGAGGTCCGGCAGTACTTC
TRBV6-5	-	TRBJ1-2	-	CASSPNYGGPYTF	TGTGCCAGCAGCCCCAACTACGGGGGGCCTTACACCTTC
TRBV19	few	TRBJ2-7	TRBD2	CASSPSSRGGSYEQYF	TGTGCCAGTAGTCCATCTTCTCGGGGGGGGTCATACGAGCAGTACTTC
TRBV5-1	-	TRBJ2-3	TRBD2	CASSPEPTSGYTDTQYF	TGCGCCAGCAGCCCCGAGCCAACTAGCGGTTACACAGATACGCAGTATTTT
TRBV28	-	TRBJ1-2	TRBD1	CASSPRGFGYTF	TGTGCCAGCAGCCCCAGGGGGTTTGGCTACACCTTC
TRBV2	-	TRBJ1-6	-	CASSGSRGNNSPLHF	TGTGCCAGCAGTGGGTCCCGGGGGAATAATTCACCCCTCCACTTT
TRBV28	-	TRBJ2-1	TRBD2	CASTTNLAGGYNEQFF	TGTGCCAGCACAACAAACTTAGCGGGGGGTTACAATGAGCAGTTCTTC
TRBV24-1	-	TRBJ2-5	TRBD1	CATSDARQQGIRETQYF	TGTGCCACCAGTGATGCAAGACAACAGGGGATCCGGGAGACCCAGTACTTC
TRBV4-1	-	TRBJ1-2	-	CASSQRGGGNPYYGYTF	TGCGCCAGCAGCCAACGCGGGGGGGGGAATCCATACTATGGCTACACCTTC
TRBV5-4	-	TRBJ2-1	TRBD2	CASSPPAGGRGSGNEQFF	TGTGCCAGCAGCCCCCCGGCGGGAGGGCGTGGTTCGGGGAATGAGCAGTTCTTC
TRBV19	-	TRBJ1-5	TRBD1	CASKPRGGRVNQPQHF	TGTGCCAGTAAGCCCCGAGGGGGCCGGGTAAATCAGCCCCAGCATTTT
TRBV3-1/TRBV3-2	few	TRBJ1-3	-	CASSQLQASGNTIYF	TGTGCCAGCAGCCAGCTCCAGGCATCTGGAAACACCATATATTTT
TRBV5-1	-	TRBJ1-3	TRBD1	CASSTGTAGNTIYF	TGCGCCAGCAGCACCGGGACAGCTGGAAACACCATATATTTT
TRBV4-1	-	TRBJ1-3	-	CASSQGPGNTIYF	TGCGCCAGCAGCCAGGGGCCTGGAAACACCATATATTTT
TRBV30	-	TRBJ2-5	TRBD1	CAWSPDRGLGETQYF	TGTGCCTGGAGTCCGGACAGGGGGCTAGGTGAGACCCAGTACTTC
TRBV5-1	-	TRBJ2-5	-	CASRGGAEQETQYF	TGCGCCAGCAGAGGTGGGGCGGAACAAGAGACCCAGTACTTC
TRBV29-1	-	TRBJ2-1	TRBD2	CSVTSGGAAEQFF	TGCAGCGTCACTAGCGGGGGGGCCGCTGAGCAGTTCTTC
TRBV24-1	-	TRBJ2-3	TRBD2	CATSVPSGGKADTQYF	TGTGCCACCAGTGTGCCTAGCGGGGGGAAGGCAGATACGCAGTATTTT
TRBV14	-	TRBJ2-3	TRBD2	CASSRILAGNTDTQYF	TGTGCCAGCAGCCGTATACTAGCGGGGAACACAGATACGCAGTATTTT
TRBV6-2/TRBV6-3	-	TRBJ2-1	TRBD2	CASSYSLAGDYSYNEQFF	TGTGCCAGCAGTTACTCACTAGCGGGGGACTACTCCTACAATGAGCAGTTCTTC
TRBV23-1	-	TRBJ1-1	TRBD1	CANYGTGDSSTEAFF	TGCGCCAACTACGGGACAGGGGACTCGAGCACTGAAGCTTTCTTT
TRBV19	-	TRBJ1-5	TRBD1	CASSRQGSAGNQPQHF	TGTGCCAGTAGTAGACAGGGTTCAGCTGGCAATCAGCCCCAGCATTTT
TRBV4-1	-	TRBJ2-1	TRBD2	CASSPLAGGFNEQFF	TGCGCCAGCAGTCCTCTAGCGGGAGGTTTTAATGAGCAGTTCTTC
TRBV9	-	TRBJ2-7	TRBD1	CASSVGDRGEQYF	TGTGCCAGCAGCGTAGGGGACAGGGGCGAGCAGTACTTC
TRBV28	-	TRBJ1-1	-	CASRNTRGQNTEAFF	TGTGCCAGCAGAAATACCAGGGGACAGAACACTGAAGCTTTCTTT
TRBV30	once	TRBJ1-2	TRBD1	CAWSPPRDRPVSVYTF	TGTGCCTGGAGCCCACCCCGGGACAGGCCTGTTTCTGTCTACACCTTC
TRBV6-1	-	TRBJ2-7	-	CASSEKPGTTYEQYF	TGTGCCAGCAGTGAAAAGCCGGGTACTACCTACGAGCAGTACTTC
TRBV7-6	-	TRBJ1-6	-	CASSRTGLEKAAPLHF	TGTGCCAGCAGCCGAACCGGACTCGAAAAAGCGGCACCCCTCCACTTT
TRBV14	-	TRBJ1-2	TRBD1	CASSQESWDRAYGYTF	TGTGCCAGCAGCCAAGAATCATGGGACAGGGCCTATGGCTACACCTTC